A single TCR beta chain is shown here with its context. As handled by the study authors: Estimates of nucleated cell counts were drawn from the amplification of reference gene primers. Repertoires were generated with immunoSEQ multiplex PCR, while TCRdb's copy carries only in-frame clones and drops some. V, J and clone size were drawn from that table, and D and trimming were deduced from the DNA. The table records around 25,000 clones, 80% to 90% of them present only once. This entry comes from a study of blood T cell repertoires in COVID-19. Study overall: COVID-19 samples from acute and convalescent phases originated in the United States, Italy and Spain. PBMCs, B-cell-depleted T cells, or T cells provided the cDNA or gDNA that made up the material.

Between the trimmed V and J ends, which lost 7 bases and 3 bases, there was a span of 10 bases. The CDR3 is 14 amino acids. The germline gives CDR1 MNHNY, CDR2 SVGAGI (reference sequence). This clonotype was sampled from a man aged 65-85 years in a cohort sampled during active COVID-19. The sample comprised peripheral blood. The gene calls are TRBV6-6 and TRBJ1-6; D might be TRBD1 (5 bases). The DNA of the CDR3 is TGTGCCAGCACGGGGGGGAACTATAATTCACCCCTCCACTTT. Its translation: CASTGGNYNSPLHF.